This TCR beta chain came from a study of shared clonotypes between healthy human individuals. Study outcomes and limitations: Limitation of the genetic and exposure-history diversity represented came from the few donors. Against clonotypes common to all four donors, non-shared ones had lower generation probabilities.

For this clone: Its antigen is unknown.

Once extracted for a subset, genomic DNA was divided evenly among several immunoSEQ plates. TCRdb keeps only in-frame clones here, not all; method: immunoSEQ multiplex PCR. The sample contains approximately 2.5 million clones, 90% to 95% of which appear only once. The V gene end was trimmed by 2 bases and the J gene end by 0 bases; junction bases not matched to a gene: 6. CDR3 length: 16 residues. Looked up from germline, CDR1 is SGHTS and CDR2 is YDEGEE. Material: naive CD4+ T cells from PBMCs. The subset denotes: CD45RA+ positively selected. The clonotype originates from a man younger than 35 in good health. Some clones in this sample may be carry-over from other donors' samples. V gene TRBV5-8 combines with J gene TRBJ2-3, with TRBD2 identical over 7 bases. The CDR3 loop is CASSFGLDTSTDTQYF. The CDR3, as DNA: TGTGCCAGCAGCTTTGGACTAGACACTAGCACAGATACGCAGTATTTT.